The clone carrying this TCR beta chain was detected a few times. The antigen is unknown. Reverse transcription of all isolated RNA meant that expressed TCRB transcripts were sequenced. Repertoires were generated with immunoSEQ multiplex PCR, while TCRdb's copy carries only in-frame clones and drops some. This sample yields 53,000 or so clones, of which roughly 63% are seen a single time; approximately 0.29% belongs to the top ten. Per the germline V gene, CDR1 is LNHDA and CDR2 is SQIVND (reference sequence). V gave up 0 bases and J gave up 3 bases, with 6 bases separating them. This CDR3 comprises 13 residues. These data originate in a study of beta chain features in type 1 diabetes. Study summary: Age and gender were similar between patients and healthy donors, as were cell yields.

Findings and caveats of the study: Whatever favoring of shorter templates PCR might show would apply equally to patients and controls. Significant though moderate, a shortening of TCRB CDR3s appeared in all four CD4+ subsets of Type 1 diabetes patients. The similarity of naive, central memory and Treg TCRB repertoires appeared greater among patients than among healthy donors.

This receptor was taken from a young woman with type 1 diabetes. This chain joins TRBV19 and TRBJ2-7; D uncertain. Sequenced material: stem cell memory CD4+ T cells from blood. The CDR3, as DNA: TGTGCCAGTAGTATAGACAGTTTCTACGAGCAGTACTTC. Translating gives CASSIDSFYEQYF.